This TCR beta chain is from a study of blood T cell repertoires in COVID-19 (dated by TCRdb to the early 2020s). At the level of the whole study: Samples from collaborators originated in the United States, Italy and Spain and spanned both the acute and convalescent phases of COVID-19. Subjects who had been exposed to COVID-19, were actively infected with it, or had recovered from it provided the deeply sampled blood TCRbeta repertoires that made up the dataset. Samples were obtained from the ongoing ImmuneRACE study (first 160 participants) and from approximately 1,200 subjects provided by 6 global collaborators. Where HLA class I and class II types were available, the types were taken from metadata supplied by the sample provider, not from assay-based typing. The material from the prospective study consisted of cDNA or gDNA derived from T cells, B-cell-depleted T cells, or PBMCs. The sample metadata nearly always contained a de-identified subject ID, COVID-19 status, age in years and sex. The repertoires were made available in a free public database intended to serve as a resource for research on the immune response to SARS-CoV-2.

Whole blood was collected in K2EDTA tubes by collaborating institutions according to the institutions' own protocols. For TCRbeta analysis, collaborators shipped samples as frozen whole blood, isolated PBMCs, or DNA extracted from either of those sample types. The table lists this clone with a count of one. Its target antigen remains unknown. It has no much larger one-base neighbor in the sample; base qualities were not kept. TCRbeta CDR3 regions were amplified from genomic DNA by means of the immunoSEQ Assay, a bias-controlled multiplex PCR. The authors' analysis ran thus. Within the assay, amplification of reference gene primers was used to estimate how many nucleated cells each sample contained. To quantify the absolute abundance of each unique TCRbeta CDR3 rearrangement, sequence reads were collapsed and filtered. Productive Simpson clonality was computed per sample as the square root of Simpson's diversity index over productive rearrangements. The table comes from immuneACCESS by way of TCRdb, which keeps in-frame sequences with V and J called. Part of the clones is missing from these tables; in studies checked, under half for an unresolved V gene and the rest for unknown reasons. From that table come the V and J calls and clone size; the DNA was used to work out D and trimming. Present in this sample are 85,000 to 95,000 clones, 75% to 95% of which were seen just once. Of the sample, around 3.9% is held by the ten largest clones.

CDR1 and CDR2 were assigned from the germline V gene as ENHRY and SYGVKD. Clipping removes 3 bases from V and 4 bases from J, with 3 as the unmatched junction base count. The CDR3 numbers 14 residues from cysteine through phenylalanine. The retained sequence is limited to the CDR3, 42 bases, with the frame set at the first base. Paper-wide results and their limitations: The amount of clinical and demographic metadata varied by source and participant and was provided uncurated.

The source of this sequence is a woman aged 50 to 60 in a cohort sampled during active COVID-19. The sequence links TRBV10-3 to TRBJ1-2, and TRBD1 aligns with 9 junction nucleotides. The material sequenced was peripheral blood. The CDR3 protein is CAISDVTGGYGYTF. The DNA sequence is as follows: TGTGCCATCAGTGATGTGACAGGGGGCTATGGCTACACCTTC.